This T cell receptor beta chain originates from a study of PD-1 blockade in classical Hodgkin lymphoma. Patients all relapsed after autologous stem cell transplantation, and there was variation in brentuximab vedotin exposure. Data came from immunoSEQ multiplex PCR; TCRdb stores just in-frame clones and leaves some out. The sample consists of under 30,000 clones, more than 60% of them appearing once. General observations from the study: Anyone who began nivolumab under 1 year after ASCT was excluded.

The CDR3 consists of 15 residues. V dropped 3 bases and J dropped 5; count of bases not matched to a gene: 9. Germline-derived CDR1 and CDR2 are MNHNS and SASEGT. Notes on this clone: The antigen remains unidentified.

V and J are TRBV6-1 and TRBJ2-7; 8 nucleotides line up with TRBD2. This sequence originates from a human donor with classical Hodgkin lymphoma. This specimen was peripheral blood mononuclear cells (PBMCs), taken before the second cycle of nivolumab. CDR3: CASSDWGLGRNEQYF. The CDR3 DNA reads TGTGCCAGCAGTGATTGGGGACTAGGGCGAAACGAGCAGTACTTC.